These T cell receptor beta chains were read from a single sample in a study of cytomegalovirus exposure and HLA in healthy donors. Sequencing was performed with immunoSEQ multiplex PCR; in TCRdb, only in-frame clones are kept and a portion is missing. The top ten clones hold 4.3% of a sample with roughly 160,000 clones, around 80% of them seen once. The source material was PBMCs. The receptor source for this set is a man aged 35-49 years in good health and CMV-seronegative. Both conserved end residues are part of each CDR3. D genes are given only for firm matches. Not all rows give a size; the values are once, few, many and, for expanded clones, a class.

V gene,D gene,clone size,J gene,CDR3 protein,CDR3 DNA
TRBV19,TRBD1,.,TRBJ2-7,CASSRDRTYEQYF,TGTGCCAGTAGTAGGGACAGGACCTACGAGCAGTACTTC
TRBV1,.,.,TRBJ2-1,CTSSPEEYNEQFF,TGCACCAGCAGCCCCGAGGAGTACAATGAGCAGTTCTTC
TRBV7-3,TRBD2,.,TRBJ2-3,CASSDGTSGVPQYF,TGTGCCAGCAGCGACGGGACTAGCGGGGTCCCGCAGTATTTT
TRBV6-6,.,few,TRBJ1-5,CASKQGGNQPQHF,TGTGCCAGCAAACAGGGAGGGAATCAGCCCCAGCATTTT
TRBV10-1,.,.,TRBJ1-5,CASSESGEGNNQPQHF,TGCGCCAGCAGTGAGTCGGGCGAGGGAAACAATCAGCCCCAGCATTTT
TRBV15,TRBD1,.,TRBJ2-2,CATSRGGQGSGELFF,TGTGCCACCAGCAGAGGGGGACAGGGGAGCGGGGAGCTGTTTTTT
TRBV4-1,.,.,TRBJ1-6,CASSQYAGNSPLHF,TGCGCCAGCAGCCAATATGCCGGGAATTCACCCCTCCACTTT
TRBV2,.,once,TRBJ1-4,CASRTGQSGEKLFF,TGTGCCAGCAGAACCGGGCAGAGCGGTGAAAAACTGTTTTTT
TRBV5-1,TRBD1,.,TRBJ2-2,CASSLRTGGPGELFF,TGCGCCAGCAGCTTGCGGACAGGGGGCCCCGGGGAGCTGTTTTTT
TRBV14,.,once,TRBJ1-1,CASSQDLGRLNTEAFF,TGTGCCAGCAGCCAAGATCTCGGCAGGCTGAACACTGAAGCTTTCTTT
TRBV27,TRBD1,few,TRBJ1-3,CASRQGGGNTIYF,TGTGCCAGCAGGCAGGGGGGTGGAAACACCATATATTTT
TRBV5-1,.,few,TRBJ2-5,CASSRRGGQETQYF,TGCGCCAGCAGCCGGAGGGGGGGGCAAGAGACCCAGTACTTC
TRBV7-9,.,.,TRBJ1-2,CASSLAAEPNYGYTF,TGTGCCAGCAGCTTAGCGGCAGAACCTAACTATGGCTACACCTTC
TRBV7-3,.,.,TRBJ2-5,CASSLGTNDQETQYF,TGTGCCAGCAGCCTCGGGACAAACGATCAAGAGACCCAGTACTTC
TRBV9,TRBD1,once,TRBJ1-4,CASSVGRGGLNEKLFF,TGTGCCAGCAGCGTAGGAAGAGGGGGCCTCAATGAAAAACTGTTTTTT
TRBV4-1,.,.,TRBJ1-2,CASSQGQINYGYTF,TGCGCCAGCAGCCAGGGCCAGATTAACTATGGCTACACCTTC
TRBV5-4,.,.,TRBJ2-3,CASSLWTSTDTQYF,TGTGCCAGCAGCCTTTGGACTAGCACAGATACGCAGTATTTT
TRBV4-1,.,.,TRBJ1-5,CASSQDPTGQPQHF,TGCGCCAGCAGCCAAGATCCAACCGGGCAGCCCCAGCATTTT
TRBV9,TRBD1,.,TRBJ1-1,CASSSRGTNTEAFF,TGTGCCAGCAGCTCCAGGGGGACGAACACTGAAGCTTTCTTT
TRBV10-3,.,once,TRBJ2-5,CAISEERETQYF,TGTGCCATCAGTGAAGAGCGAGAGACCCAGTACTTC
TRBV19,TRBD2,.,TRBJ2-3,CASSLLAGVTDTQYF,TGTGCCAGTAGTTTACTAGCGGGGGTCACAGATACGCAGTATTTT
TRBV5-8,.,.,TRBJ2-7,CASSLDRRYEQYF,TGTGCCAGCAGCCTCGACAGGCGTTACGAGCAGTACTTC
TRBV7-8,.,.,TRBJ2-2,CASRTSRDSGGVATGELFF,TGTGCCAGCAGAACCTCCCGGGACTCCGGTGGGGTAGCCACCGGGGAGCTGTTTTTT
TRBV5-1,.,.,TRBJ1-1,CASSPGTEAFF,TGCGCCAGCAGCCCGGGGACTGAAGCTTTCTTT
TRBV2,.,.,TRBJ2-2,CASTGQRITGELFF,TGTGCCAGCACCGGACAGAGAATAACCGGGGAGCTGTTTTTT
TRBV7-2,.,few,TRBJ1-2,CASSLTGYGYTF,TGTGCCAGCAGCCTGACTGGGTATGGCTACACCTTC
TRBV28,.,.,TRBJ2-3,CASSSQGDTQYF,TGTGCCAGCAGTTCCCAGGGAGATACGCAGTATTTT
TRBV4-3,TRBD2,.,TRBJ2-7,CASSQEPGGLSEQHF,TGCGCCAGCAGCCAAGAGCCGGGGGGACTCTCGGAGCAGCACTTC
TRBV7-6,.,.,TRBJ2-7,CASSPFSSYEQYF,TGTGCCAGCAGCCCTTTCTCCTCCTACGAGCAGTACTTC